The source of this T cell receptor (beta chain) is a study of molecular identifiers for immune sequencing clone quantification. Each CDR3 protein gets one entry after TCRdb re-called the PCR reads with MiXCR. The sample has approximately 320,000 distinct CDR3 sequences, 24% seen once. This clonotype was counted only a few times. Germline CDR1 and CDR2: MNHEY and SMNVEV (reference sequence). The CDR3 has 14 amino acids. V was clipped by 4 bases and J by 7 bases; unmatched bases: 6. This TCR was sampled from a human donor in good health. Some libraries in this study had Jurkat cell RNA spiked in. This chain joins TRBV27 and TRBJ1-2, with TRBD1 matching over 10 bases. The sample taken for sequencing was naive CD8+ T cells from blood, with Jurkat cell RNA spiked in. Subset: FACS-sorted CD8+CD4-CCR7+CD45RA+ naive T cells. DNA of the CDR3: TGTGCCAGCAGTTCGGGACAGGGGTGGTTTGGCTACACCTTC. The encoded protein is CASSSGQGWFGYTF.